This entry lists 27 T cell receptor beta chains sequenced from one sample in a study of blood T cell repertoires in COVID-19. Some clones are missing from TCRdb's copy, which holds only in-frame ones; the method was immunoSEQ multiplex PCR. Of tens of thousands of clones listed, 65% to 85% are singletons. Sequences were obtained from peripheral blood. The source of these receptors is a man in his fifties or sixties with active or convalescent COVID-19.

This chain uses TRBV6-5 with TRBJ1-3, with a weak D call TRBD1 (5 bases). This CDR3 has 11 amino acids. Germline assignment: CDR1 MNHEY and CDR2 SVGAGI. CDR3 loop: CAGGSGNTIYF. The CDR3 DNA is TGTGCGGGGGGGTCTGGAAACACCATATATTTT.

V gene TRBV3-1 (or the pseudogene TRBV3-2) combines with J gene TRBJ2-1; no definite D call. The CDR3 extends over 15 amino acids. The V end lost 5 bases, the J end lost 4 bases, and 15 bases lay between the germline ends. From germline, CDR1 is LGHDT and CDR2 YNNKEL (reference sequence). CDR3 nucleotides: TGTGCCAGCAGCTTAAGCCCGTTAGTTTACAATGAGCAGTTCTTC. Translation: CASSLSPLVYNEQFF.

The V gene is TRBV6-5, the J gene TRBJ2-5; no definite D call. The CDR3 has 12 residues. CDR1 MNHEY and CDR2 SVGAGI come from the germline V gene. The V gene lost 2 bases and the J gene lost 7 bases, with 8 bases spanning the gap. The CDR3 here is CASSYGFGTQYF. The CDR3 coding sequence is TGTGCCAGCAGTTACGGTTTCGGGACCCAGTACTTC.

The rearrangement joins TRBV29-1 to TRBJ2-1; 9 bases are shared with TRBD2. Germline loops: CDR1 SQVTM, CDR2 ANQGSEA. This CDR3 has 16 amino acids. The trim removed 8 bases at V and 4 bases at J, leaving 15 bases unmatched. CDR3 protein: CSTGSGGPEPYNEQFF. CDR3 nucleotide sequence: TGCAGCACGGGGAGCGGGGGGCCCGAACCTTACAATGAGCAGTTCTTC.

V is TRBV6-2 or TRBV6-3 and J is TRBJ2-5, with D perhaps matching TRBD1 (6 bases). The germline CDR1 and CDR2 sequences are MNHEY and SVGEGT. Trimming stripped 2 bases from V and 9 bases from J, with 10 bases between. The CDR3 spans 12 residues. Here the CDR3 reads CASSYGPGAQYF. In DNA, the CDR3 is TGTGCCAGCAGTTACGGTCCAGGGGCCCAGTACTTC.

The CDR3: CSLRTGSSYNEQFF. Written as DNA, the CDR3 is TGCAGCCTCCGGACAGGGAGCTCCTACAATGAGCAGTTCTTC. The rearrangement links TRBV29-1 to TRBJ2-1, with 8 bases lining up with TRBD1. The CDR3 is made up of 14 amino acids. Germline values: CDR1 SQVTM, CDR2 ANQGSEA. V gave up 8 bases and J gave up 0 bases; unmatched junction bases: 6.

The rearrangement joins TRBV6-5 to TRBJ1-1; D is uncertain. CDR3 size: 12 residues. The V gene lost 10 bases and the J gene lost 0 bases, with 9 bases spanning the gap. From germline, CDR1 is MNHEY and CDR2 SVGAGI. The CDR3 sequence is CATHILNTEAFF. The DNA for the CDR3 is TGTGCCACCCACATCTTGAACACTGAAGCTTTCTTT.

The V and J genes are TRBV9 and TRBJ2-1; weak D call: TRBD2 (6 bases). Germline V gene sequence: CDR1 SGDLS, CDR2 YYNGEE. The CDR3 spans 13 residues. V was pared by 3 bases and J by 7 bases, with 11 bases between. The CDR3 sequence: CASSGASVNEQFF. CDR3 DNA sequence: TGTGCCAGCAGCGGGGCTAGCGTGAATGAGCAGTTCTTC.

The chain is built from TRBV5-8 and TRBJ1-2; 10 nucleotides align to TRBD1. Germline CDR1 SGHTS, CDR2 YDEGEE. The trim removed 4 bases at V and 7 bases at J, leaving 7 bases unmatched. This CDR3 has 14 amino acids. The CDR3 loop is CASSLTGTGVGYTF. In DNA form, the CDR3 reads TGTGCCAGCAGCCTCACCGGGACAGGGGTTGGCTACACCTTC.

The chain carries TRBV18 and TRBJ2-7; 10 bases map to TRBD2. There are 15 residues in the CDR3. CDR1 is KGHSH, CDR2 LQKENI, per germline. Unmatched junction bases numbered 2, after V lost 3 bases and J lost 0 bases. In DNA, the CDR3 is TGTGCCAGCTCACCCGGACTAGCGGACTCCTACGAGCAGTACTTC. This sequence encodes CASSPGLADSYEQYF.

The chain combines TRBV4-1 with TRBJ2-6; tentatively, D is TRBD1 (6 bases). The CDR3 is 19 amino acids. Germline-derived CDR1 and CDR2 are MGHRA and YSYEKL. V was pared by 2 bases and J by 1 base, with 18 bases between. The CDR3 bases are TGCGCCAGCAGCCAACAGGGGCTAGGTATCGGTTCTGGGGCCAACGTCCTGACTTTC. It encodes CASSQQGLGIGSGANVLTF.

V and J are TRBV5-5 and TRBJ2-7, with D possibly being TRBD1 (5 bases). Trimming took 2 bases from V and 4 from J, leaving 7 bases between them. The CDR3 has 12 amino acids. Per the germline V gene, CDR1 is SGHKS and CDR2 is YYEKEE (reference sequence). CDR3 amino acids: CASSFQGYEQYF. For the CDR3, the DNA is TGTGCCAGCAGCTTTCAGGGTTACGAGCAGTACTTC.

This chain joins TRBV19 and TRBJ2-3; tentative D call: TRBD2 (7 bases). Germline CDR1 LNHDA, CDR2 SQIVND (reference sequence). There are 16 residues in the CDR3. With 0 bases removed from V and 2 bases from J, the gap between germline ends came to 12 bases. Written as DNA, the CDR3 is TGTGCCAGTAGTATAGATAGGGGGGGCCCCACAGATACGCAGTATTTT. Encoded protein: CASSIDRGGPTDTQYF. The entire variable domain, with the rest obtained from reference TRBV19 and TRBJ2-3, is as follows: DGGITQSPKYLFRKEGQNVTLSCEQNLNHDAMYWYRQDPGQGLRLIYYSQIVNDFQKGDIAEGYSVSREKKESFPLTVTSAQKNPTAFYLCASSIDRGGPTDTQYFGPGTRLTVL.

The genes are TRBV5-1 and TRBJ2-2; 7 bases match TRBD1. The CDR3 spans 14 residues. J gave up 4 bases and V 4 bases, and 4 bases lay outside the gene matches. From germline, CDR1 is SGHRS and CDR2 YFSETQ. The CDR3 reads CASSPGTATGELFF. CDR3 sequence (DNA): TGCGCCAGCAGCCCCGGGACAGCCACCGGGGAGCTGTTTTTT.

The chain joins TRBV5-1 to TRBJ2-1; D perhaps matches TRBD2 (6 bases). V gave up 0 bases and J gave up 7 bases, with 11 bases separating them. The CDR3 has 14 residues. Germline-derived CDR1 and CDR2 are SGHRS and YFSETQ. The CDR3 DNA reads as TGCGCCAGCAGCTTGGCCCGGGGGAGTAATGAGCAGTTCTTC. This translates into CASSLARGSNEQFF.

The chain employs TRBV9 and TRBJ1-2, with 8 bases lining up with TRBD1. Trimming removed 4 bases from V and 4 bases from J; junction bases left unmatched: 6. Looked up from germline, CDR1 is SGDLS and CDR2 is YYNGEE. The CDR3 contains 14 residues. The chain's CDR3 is CASSPTGGGYGYTF. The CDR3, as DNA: TGTGCCAGCAGCCCCACAGGGGGGGGCTATGGCTACACCTTC.

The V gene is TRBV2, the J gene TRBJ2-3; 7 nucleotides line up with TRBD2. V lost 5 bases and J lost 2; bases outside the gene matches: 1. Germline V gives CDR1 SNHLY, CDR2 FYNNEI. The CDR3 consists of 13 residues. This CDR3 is CASSRDYTDTQYF. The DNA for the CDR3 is TGTGCCAGCAGTAGGGACTACACAGATACGCAGTATTTT.

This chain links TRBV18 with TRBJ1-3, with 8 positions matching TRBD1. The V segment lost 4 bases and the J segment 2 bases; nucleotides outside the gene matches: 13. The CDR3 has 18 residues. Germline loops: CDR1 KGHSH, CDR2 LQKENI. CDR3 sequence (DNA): TGTGCCAGCTCACAGGGACTGATTTTACAGGGGGCTGGAAACACCATATATTTT. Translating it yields CASSQGLILQGAGNTIYF.

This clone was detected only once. The CDR3, as DNA: TGTGCCAGCAGTTACGTGGCTAGCGGGGGGTCAGATACGCAGTATTTT. This translates into CASSYVASGGSDTQYF. This chain joins TRBV6-5 and TRBJ2-3; 11 bases line up with TRBD2. This CDR3 comprises 16 residues. Trimming took 2 bases from V and 4 from J; bases not matched to a gene: 5. Germline V gives CDR1 MNHEY, CDR2 SVGAGI.

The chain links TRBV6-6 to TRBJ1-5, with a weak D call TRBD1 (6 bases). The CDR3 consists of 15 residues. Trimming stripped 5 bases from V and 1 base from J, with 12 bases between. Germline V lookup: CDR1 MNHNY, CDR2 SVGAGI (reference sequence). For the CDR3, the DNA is TGTGCCAGCAGTCTACAGGGAGGGAGCAATCAGCCCCAGCATTTT. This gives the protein CASSLQGGSNQPQHF.

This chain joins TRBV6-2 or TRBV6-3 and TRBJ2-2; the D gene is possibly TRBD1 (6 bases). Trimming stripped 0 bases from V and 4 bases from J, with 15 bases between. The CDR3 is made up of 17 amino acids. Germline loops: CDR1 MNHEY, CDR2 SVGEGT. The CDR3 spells CASSYSPRQVGTGELFF. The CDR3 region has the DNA TGTGCCAGCAGTTACTCACCAAGACAGGTCGGCACCGGGGAGCTGTTTTTT.

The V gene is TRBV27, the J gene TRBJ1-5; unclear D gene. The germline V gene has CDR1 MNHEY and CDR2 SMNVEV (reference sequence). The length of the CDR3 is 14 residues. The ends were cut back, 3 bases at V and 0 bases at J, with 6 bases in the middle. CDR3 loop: CASSFRGSNQPQHF. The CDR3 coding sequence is TGTGCCAGCAGTTTTCGGGGTAGCAATCAGCCCCAGCATTTT.

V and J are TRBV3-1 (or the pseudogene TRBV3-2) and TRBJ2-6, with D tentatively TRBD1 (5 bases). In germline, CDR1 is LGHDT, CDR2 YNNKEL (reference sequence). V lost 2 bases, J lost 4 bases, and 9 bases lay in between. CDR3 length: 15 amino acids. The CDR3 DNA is TGTGCCAGCAGCCAACCAGGGATCGGGGCCAACGTCCTGACTTTC. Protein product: CASSQPGIGANVLTF.

CDR3 sequence reads: CASSRYQGARGYTF. The CDR3, as DNA: TGTGCCAGCAGTCGCTACCAGGGGGCGCGGGGCTACACCTTC. The chain couples TRBV6-5 to TRBJ1-2, with 8 bases identical to TRBD1. This CDR3 contains 14 residues. The junction had 10 bases not matched to a gene; V was cut back by 5 bases and J by 8 bases. Germline values: CDR1 MNHEY, CDR2 SVGAGI.

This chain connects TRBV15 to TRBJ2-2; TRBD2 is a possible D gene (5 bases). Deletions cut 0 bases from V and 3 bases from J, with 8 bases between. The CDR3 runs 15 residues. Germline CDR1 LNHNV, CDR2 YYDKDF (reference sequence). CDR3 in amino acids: CATSRDEGYTGELFF. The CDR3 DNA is TGTGCCACCAGCAGAGATGAGGGATACACCGGGGAGCTGTTTTTT.

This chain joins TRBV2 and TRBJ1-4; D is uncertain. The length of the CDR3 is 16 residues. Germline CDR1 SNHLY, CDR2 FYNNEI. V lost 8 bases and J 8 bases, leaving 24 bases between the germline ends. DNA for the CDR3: TGTGCCAGCGCTTATTCATTAGGAGGGAGAGGGGAAAAACTGTTTTTT. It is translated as CASAYSLGGRGEKLFF.

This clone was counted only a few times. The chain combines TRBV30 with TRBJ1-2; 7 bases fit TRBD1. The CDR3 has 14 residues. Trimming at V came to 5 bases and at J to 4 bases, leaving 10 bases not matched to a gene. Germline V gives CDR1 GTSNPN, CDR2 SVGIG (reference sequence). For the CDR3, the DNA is TGTGCCTGGGGAAAGGACAGGTTCGGCTATGGCTACACCTTC. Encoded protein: CAWGKDRFGYGYTF. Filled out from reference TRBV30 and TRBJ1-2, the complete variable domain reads SQTIHQWPATLVQPVGSPLSLECTVEGTSNPNLYWYRQAAGRGLQLLFYSVGIGQISSEVPQNLSASRPQDRQFILSSKKLLLSDSGFYLCAWGKDRFGYGYTFGSGTRLTVV.